Shown below are 3 T cell receptor beta chains from a single sample sequenced in a study of blood T cell repertoires in COVID-19. Some clones are missing from TCRdb's copy, which holds only in-frame ones; the method was immunoSEQ multiplex PCR. The sample holds under 400,000 clones; roughly 89% are singletons and the top ten take about 7%. The sample taken for sequencing was peripheral blood. The receptors stem from a man between 18 and 29 years old with active or convalescent COVID-19.

V is TRBV28 and J is TRBJ1-2, with 11 bases that match TRBD1. The CDR3 has 16 amino acids. Germline V gene data show CDR1 as MDHEN and CDR2 as SYDVKM. Trimming cost V 6 bases and J 3 bases; bases outside gene matches: 9. The CDR3 reads CASRPGQGVVYYGYTF. The CDR3 coding sequence is TGTGCCAGCAGGCCGGGACAGGGGGTTGTTTACTATGGCTACACCTTC.

V is TRBV11-2 and J is TRBJ1-4; D is possibly TRBD1 (5 bases). V was trimmed by 1 base and J by 0 bases, leaving 9 bases between them. Germline loops: CDR1 SGHAT, CDR2 FQNNGV. The CDR3 loop spans 16 amino acids. The CDR3 DNA reads as TGTGCCAGCAGCTTAGGGCCCAGGGCAACTAATGAAAAACTGTTTTTT. Amino acids: CASSLGPRATNEKLFF.

This clone was recorded once. The chain joins TRBV6-1 to TRBJ2-7, with no clear D. V lost 1 base to trimming and J lost 5 bases, with 15 bases between them. The CDR3 consists of 15 residues. The germline V gene encodes CDR1 MNHNS and CDR2 SASEGT. This chain's CDR3 is CASSEGRVRQHEQYF. CDR3 bases: TGTGCCAGCAGTGAAGGCCGGGTGCGGCAGCACGAGCAGTACTTC.